These T cell receptor beta chains were read from a single sample in a study of cytomegalovirus exposure and HLA in healthy donors. Sequencing used immunoSEQ multiplex PCR; TCRdb keeps in-frame clones, though not all of them. The sample lists hundreds of thousands of clones; about 74% were seen once. Material for sequencing was PBMCs. These TCRs come from a man aged 35 to 55 in good health and CMV-seronegative. Both conserved end residues are trimmed from each CDR3.

v_call	j_call	cdr3_aa
TRBV15	TRBJ2-3	ATSPQRGGLQY
TRBV2	TRBJ1-1	ATCMTANTEAF
TRBV19	TRBJ2-1	ASSMGLAAAYNEQF
TRBV7-6	TRBJ2-1	ASSLGTSGANEQF
TRBV4-1	TRBJ2-5	ASSLRRGETQY
TRBV29-1	TRBJ1-5	SVAQGYNQPQH
TRBV4-1	TRBJ2-3	ASSQARWGGDTDTQY
TRBV27	TRBJ2-7	ASSLGQSYEQY
TRBV5-4	TRBJ2-4	ASSLQGRRNIQY
TRBV27	TRBJ1-4	ASSFWGAGTNEKLF
TRBV2	TRBJ1-5	ASSGYRVSNQPQH
TRBV29-1	TRBJ1-4	SVITDRGANEKLF
TRBV7-6	TRBJ1-4	ASSLAVGTNNEKLF
TRBV7-6	TRBJ1-2	ASSPGRGTNDGYT
TRBV9	TRBJ1-1	ASSARTGPWTEAF
TRBV6-5	TRBJ1-2	ASIRGTGSGYT
TRBV4-3	TRBJ1-6	ASSQDPRQVYSPLH